The next 12 T cell receptor beta chains were all read from a single sample in a study of blood T cells in healthy people across ages. A J-beta primer mix and a sample-barcoded 5' primer were used in a second PCR of roughly 6 to 11 cycles. TCRdb fed the 5' RACE reads into MiXCR, producing one record per CDR3 protein. The sample includes about 1.7 million distinct CDR3 sequences, approximately 30% of them seen just once. Source material: blood. These receptors all come from a woman between 25 and 40 years old in good health.

This clonotype occurred a few times. The chain couples TRBV20-1 to TRBJ2-7, with D tentatively TRBD1 (6 bases). The germline V gene encodes CDR1 DFQATT and CDR2 SNEGSKA (reference sequence). Trimming took 4 bases from V and 3 from J, leaving 13 bases between them. CDR3 length equals 13 residues. The CDR3 loop is CSATRTDYYEQYF. The CDR3 DNA follows: TGCAGTGCTACTCGGACAGATTACTACGAGCAGTACTTC.

The genes are TRBV5-1 and TRBJ2-3; no clear D. There are 14 residues in the CDR3. Germline values: CDR1 SGHRS, CDR2 YFSETQ. Between the trimmed V and J ends, which lost 0 bases and 4 bases, there was a span of 9 bases. The CDR3 is CASSLGSPPDTQYF. CDR3 DNA: TGCGCCAGCAGCTTGGGCAGCCCCCCAGATACGCAGTATTTT.

This clonotype was picked up a small number of times. The chain couples TRBV2 to TRBJ1-2; D is possibly TRBD1 (5 bases). The V gene's germline CDR1 is SNHLY and CDR2 FYNNEI. The CDR3 contains 14 residues. V was cut by 2 bases and J by 8 bases, with 15 bases left in between. The CDR3 DNA is TGTGCCAGCAGTGAAAACCCGGCAGGGCGAGGCTACACCTTC. Translated, it gives CASSENPAGRGYTF. Using reference TRBV2 and TRBJ1-2 for the parts outside the CDR3, the full variable domain is EPEVTQTPSHQVTQMGQEVILRCVPISNHLYFYWYRQILGQKVEFLVSFYNNEISEKSEIFDDQFSVERPDGSNFTLKIRSTKLEDSAMYFCASSENPAGRGYTFGSGTRLTVV.

A word on this clonotype: A much larger clone sits a single nucleotide away, making a read error possible. The V and J genes are TRBV12-3 or TRBV12-4 and TRBJ2-5; D is possibly TRBD1 (5 bases). This CDR3 is 14 amino acids long. Trimming removed 1 base at V and 11 bases at J, with 17 bases between. The CDR3 protein is CASSLVQTDNEQYF. The CDR3 region has the DNA TGTGCCAGCAGTTTAGTGCAGACGGACAATGAGCAGTACTTC.

The rearrangement joins TRBV14 to TRBJ2-6; 7 bases map to TRBD1. There are 18 residues in the CDR3. Germline trimming cut 4 bases from V and 0 bases from J; bases unmatched to any gene: 9. CDR1 and CDR2 from the germline V gene are SGHDN and FVKESK. The CDR3 sequence: CASSPPGQSFSGANVLTF. The CDR3 bases are TGTGCCAGCAGCCCTCCGGGACAGTCATTCTCTGGGGCCAACGTCCTGACTTTC. The complete variable domain, with remaining parts taken from reference TRBV14 and TRBJ2-6, reads EAGVTQFPSHSVIEKGQTVTLRCDPISGHDNLYWYRRVMGKEIKFLLHFVKESKQDESGMPNNRFLAERTGGTYSTLKVQPAELEDSGVYFCASSPPGQSFSGANVLTFGAGSRLTVL.

A single count supports this clonotype. This chain links TRBV3-1 with TRBJ1-5; D is unclear. V gave up 4 bases and J gave up 0 bases, with 10 bases separating them. From germline, CDR1 is LGHDT and CDR2 YNNKEL (reference sequence). The CDR3 spans 15 residues. The CDR3 reads CASSRTRGSNQPQHF. CDR3 nucleotide sequence: TGTGCCAGCAGCCGTACTCGGGGTAGCAATCAGCCCCAGCATTTT.

The V call is TRBV6-5, the J call TRBJ1-5, with a weak D call TRBD1 (6 bases). CDR1 MNHEY and CDR2 SVGAGI come from the germline V gene. This CDR3 region has 15 residues. Trimming shortened V by 4 bases and J by 5 bases, and 15 bases separated the two germline ends. CDR3 amino acids: CASSSGGLGDQPQHF. The CDR3, as DNA: TGTGCCAGCAGTTCCGGGGGGCTGGGGGATCAGCCCCAGCATTTT.

This clonotype was picked up a small number of times. The chain employs TRBV28 and TRBJ1-1; possible D gene TRBD1, 5 bases. V gave up 3 bases and J gave up 1 base, with 12 bases separating them. The germline gives CDR1 MDHEN, CDR2 SYDVKM. The CDR3 spans 15 residues. The CDR3 coding sequence is TGTGCCAGCAGTTTCAGACAGCCCAAGAACACTGAAGCTTTCTTT. Amino acids: CASSFRQPKNTEAFF.

V gene TRBV5-5 combines with J gene TRBJ2-1; 11 bases are shared with TRBD2. In germline, CDR1 is SGHKS, CDR2 YYEKEE (reference sequence). The V gene end was trimmed by 1 base and the J gene end by 12 bases; junction bases not matched to a gene: 6. CDR3 size: 14 residues. The CDR3: CASSLRLAGGPQFF. For the CDR3, the DNA is TGTGCCAGCAGCTTGCGGCTAGCGGGGGGTCCGCAGTTCTTC.

This clonotype was counted between two and nine times. The chain recombines TRBV10-3 with TRBJ2-3; D not resolved. Germline assignment: CDR1 ENHRY and CDR2 SYGVKD. Trimming took 6 bases from V and 4 from J, leaving 5 bases between them. CDR3 length: 11 amino acids. The CDR3 spells CAISPADTQYF. DNA for the CDR3: TGTGCCATCAGCCCGGCAGATACGCAGTATTTT.

This clonotype was seen a few times. This sequence joins TRBV6-6 and TRBJ1-2; D unclear. The CDR3 extends over 14 amino acids. Germline V gene lookup returns CDR1 MNHNY and CDR2 SVGAGI (reference sequence). V lost 2 bases and J lost 2, with 9 bases in between. The CDR3 nucleotides are TGTGCCAGCAGTTACGCTGACCGAAACTATGGCTACACCTTC. This sequence encodes CASSYADRNYGYTF.

This clonotype was found a few times. A clone one base away is much larger, so this may be a read error. The V and J genes are TRBV5-1 and TRBJ2-7, with D perhaps TRBD2 (6 bases). The germline CDR1 and CDR2 sequences are SGHRS and YFSETQ. This CDR3 region has 15 residues. CDR3 sequence reads: CACSGGGIGAYEQYF. DNA of the CDR3: TGCGCCTGCAGCGGCGGCGGGATCGGGGCCTACGAGCAGTACTTC.